Reported below is one T cell receptor beta chain. The length of the CDR3 is 14 residues. CDR1 and CDR2 from the germline V gene are MDHEN and SYDVKM. V lost 6 bases to trimming and J lost 3 bases, with 9 bases between them. This entry comes from a study of shared clonotypes between healthy human individuals. Produced via immunoSEQ multiplex PCR; TCRdb's table is partial and in-frame only. The data show about 2.4 million clones, with 93% seen just once and 0.36% held by the top ten. This receptor was taken from a man aged 18 to 30 in good health. Some clones in this sample may be carry-over from other donors' samples. The sequenced material came from naive CD4+ T cells from PBMCs. As for subset: CD45RA+ positively selected. The chain links TRBV28 to TRBJ2-6; D uncertain. As DNA, the CDR3 is TGTGCCAGCAGCCGAGTTGGTGGGGCCAACGTCCTGACTTTC. Its protein is CASSRVGGANVLTF.